This TCR beta chain was retrieved from a study of read filtering for tumor transcriptome and immune sequencing. Overall study: DNase treatment preceded whole-transcriptome library preparation. Study results and limitations: This fraction held mixed bone marrow immune cells after CD138-negative sorting. Even smaller IR-seq throughput identified most shared clonotypes.

From about 400 ng of RNA, a library with molecular barcoded alpha/delta and beta/gamma adaptors was made. TCRdb re-derived calls from the reads in MiXCR, one entry per CDR3 protein. The repertoire consists of 50,000 to 65,000 distinct CDR3 sequences, with 9% to 15% occurring once and the leading ten covering around 16%. Trimming shortened V by 0 bases and J by 3 bases, and 7 bases separated the two germline ends. The length of the CDR3 is 14 residues. Germline values: CDR1 SGHRS, CDR2 YFSETQ. By its share, this clonotype is medium-sized. Its antigen remains unidentified. The clonotype originates from a donor at least 40 years old with multiple myeloma. The sequenced material came from a population of CD138-negative cells sorted from bone marrow. The chain links TRBV5-1 to TRBJ2-1; D is perhaps TRBD2 (6 bases). CDR3 sequence reads: CASSLGGDYNEQFF. The CDR3 region has the DNA TGCGCCAGCAGCTTGGGGGGGGACTACAATGAGCAGTTCTTC. The full variable domain, completed using reference TRBV5-1 and TRBJ2-1, is KAGVTQTPRYLIKTRGQQVTLSCSPISGHRSVSWYQQTPGQGLQFLFEYFSETQRNKGNFPGRFSGRQFSNSRSEMNVSTLELGDSALYLCASSLGGDYNEQFFGPGTRLTVL.